This T cell receptor beta chain was identified in a study of blood T cell repertoires in COVID-19. This table comes from immunoSEQ multiplex PCR, and its TCRdb copy is limited to in-frame clones, with some not included. The sample consists of about 190,000 clones, 65% to 85% of them appearing once. This clone occurred many times. V gave up 2 bases and J gave up 5 bases, with 10 bases separating them. The CDR3 consists of 14 residues. The germline V gene has CDR1 MNHEY and CDR2 SVGAGI. This TCR derives from a woman aged 25 to 45 who had recovered from COVID-19. J is TRBJ1-5 and V is TRBV6-5, with D possibly matching TRBD1 (6 bases). Sequencing was done on a sample of PBMCs or T cells enriched from blood (not recorded which). As DNA, the CDR3 is TGTGCCAGCAGTTACGCAGGGGCGTATCAGCCCCAGCATTTT. Translated: CASSYAGAYQPQHF.